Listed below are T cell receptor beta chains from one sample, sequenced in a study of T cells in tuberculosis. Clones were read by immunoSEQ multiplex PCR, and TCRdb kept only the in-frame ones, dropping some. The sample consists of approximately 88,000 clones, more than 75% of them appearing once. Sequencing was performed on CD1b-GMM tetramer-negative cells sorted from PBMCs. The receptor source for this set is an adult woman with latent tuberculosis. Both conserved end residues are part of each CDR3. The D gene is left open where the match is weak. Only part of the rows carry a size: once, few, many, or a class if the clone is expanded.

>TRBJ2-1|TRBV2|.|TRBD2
CASPSRGDNEQFF
TGTGCCAGCCCCTCCCGGGGGGACAATGAGCAGTTCTTC
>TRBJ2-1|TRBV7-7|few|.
CASSDGQGGVGEQFF
TGTGCTAGCAGCGATGGACAGGGAGGGGTGGGTGAGCAGTTCTTC
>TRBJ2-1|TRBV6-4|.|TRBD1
CASSLGQGAWGEQFF
TGTGCCAGCAGTCTGGGACAGGGGGCCTGGGGTGAGCAGTTCTTC
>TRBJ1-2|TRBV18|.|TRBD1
CASSPDREPSDYGYTF
TGTGCCAGCTCACCTGACAGGGAACCCTCCGACTATGGCTACACCTTC
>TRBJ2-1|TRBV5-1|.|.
CASSLAGTLGGTGYNEQFF
TGCGCCAGCAGCTTGGCCGGGACTTTAGGAGGTACTGGGTACAATGAGCAGTTCTTC
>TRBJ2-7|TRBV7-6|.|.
CASSLATAGYEQYF
TGTGCCAGCAGCTTAGCTACGGCAGGTTACGAGCAGTACTTC
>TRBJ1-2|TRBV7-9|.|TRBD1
CASSSIRQGRMNYGYTF
TGTGCCAGCAGCTCCATACGACAGGGGCGGATGAACTATGGCTACACCTTC
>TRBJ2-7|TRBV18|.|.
CASSMTVYEQYF
TGTGCCAGCTCAATGACAGTCTACGAGCAGTACTTC
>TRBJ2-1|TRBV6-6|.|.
CASSYPEYNEQFF
TGTGCCAGCAGTTACCCAGAATACAATGAGCAGTTCTTC
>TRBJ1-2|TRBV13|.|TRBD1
CASSLDRGGVYGYTF
TGTGCCAGCAGCTTAGATAGAGGGGGCGTCTATGGCTACACCTTC
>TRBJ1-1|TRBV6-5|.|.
CASSYRTANTEAFF
TGTGCCAGCAGTTACCGAACAGCGAACACTGAAGCTTTCTTT
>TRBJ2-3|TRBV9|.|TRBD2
CASSLLGGGGPPSTDTQYF
TGTGCCAGCAGCCTACTCGGGGGCGGGGGGCCACCTAGCACAGATACGCAGTATTTT
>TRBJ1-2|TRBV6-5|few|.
CASSVRGSYGYTF
TGTGCCAGCAGCGTAAGGGGTTCGTATGGCTACACCTTC
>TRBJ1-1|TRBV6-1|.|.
CASGMGGQEAFF
TGTGCCAGCGGGATGGGGGGGCAGGAAGCTTTCTTT
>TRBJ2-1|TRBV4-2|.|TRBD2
CASSPLSGGRSNEQFF
TGTGCCAGCAGCCCCCTGAGCGGGGGCCGAAGCAATGAGCAGTTCTTC
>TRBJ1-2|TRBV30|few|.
CAWRWAGGYTF
TGTGCCTGGAGATGGGCGGGAGGCTACACCTTC
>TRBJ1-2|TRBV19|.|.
CASKVNGGYTF
TGTGCCAGTAAAGTGAACGGGGGCTACACCTTC
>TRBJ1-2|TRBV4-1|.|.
CASSHPNGYTF
TGCGCCAGCAGCCACCCTAACGGCTACACCTTC
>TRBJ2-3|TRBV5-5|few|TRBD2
CASSLLSLTSGGKDTQYF
TGTGCCAGCAGCTTGTTGTCCCTGACTAGCGGGGGGAAGGATACGCAGTATTTT
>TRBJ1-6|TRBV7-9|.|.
CASREGWGTGTDNSPLHF
TGTGCCAGCAGAGAGGGTTGGGGGACCGGGACTGATAATTCACCCCTCCACTTT
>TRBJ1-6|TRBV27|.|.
CASSFNSGNSPLHF
TGTGCCAGCAGTTTCAATTCGGGGAATTCACCCCTCCACTTT
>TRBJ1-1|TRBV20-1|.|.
CSARGDTEAFF
TGCAGTGCCCGGGGGGACACTGAAGCTTTCTTT
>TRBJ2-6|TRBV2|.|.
CASSLTSSPFGANVLTF
TGTGCCAGCAGTCTTACCAGTTCCCCTTTTGGGGCCAACGTCCTGACTTTC
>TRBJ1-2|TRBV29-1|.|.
CSVEDGGNYGYTF
TGCAGCGTTGAAGATGGAGGGAACTATGGCTACACCTTC
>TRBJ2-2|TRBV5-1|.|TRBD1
CASRSGATGSTGELFF
TGCGCCAGCAGATCCGGTGCGACAGGGTCCACCGGGGAGCTGTTTTTT
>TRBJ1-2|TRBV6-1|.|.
CASRSRSQYGYTF
TGTGCCAGCAGGTCACGGAGCCAATATGGCTACACCTTC
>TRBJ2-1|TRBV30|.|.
CAWSVRVEQFF
TGTGCCTGGAGTGTACGGGTTGAGCAGTTCTTC
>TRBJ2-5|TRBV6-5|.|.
CASSYSRTTETQYF
TGTGCCAGCAGTTACTCGCGGACAACCGAGACCCAGTACTTC
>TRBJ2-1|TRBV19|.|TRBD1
CASSRSGDRGLLRDEQFF
TGTGCCAGTAGTAGGTCGGGGGACAGGGGGCTATTGAGGGATGAGCAGTTCTTC
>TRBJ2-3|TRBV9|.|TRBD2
CASSALAGGGGTDTQYF
TGTGCCAGCAGCGCTCTAGCGGGGGGCGGTGGTACAGATACGCAGTATTTT
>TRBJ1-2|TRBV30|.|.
CAWSPLHATNYGYTF
TGTGCCTGGAGTCCTTTGCACGCTACTAACTATGGCTACACCTTC
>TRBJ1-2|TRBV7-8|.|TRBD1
CASSPGQGEGGYTF
TGTGCCAGCAGCCCGGGACAGGGGGAGGGTGGCTACACCTTC
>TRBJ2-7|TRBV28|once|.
CASSLDRCYEQYF
TGTGCCAGCAGCCTCGACAGGTGCTACGAGCAGTACTTC
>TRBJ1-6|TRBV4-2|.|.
CASSQDEGGQTYNSPLHF
TGTGCCAGCAGCCAAGATGAGGGGGGGCAGACCTATAATTCACCCCTCCACTTT
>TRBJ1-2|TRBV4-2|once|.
CASSQDGGGVGYGYTF
TGTGCCAGCAGCCAAGATGGAGGGGGGGTGGGATATGGCTACACCTTC
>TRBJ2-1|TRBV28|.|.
CASSPARDTRSYNEQFF
TGTGCCAGCAGTCCCGCCCGGGACACTCGCTCCTACAATGAGCAGTTCTTC
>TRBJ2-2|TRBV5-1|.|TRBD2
CASSFGLAGGFTGELFF
TGCGCCAGCAGCTTCGGACTAGCGGGGGGTTTTACCGGGGAGCTGTTTTTT
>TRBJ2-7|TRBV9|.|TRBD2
CASSVVFLAGYEQYF
TGTGCCAGCAGCGTAGTATTCCTAGCGGGGTACGAGCAGTACTTC
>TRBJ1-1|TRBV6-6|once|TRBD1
CASRGQPMNTEAFF
TGTGCCAGCAGGGGACAGCCCATGAACACTGAAGCTTTCTTT
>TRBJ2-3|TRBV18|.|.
CASSPSPPRGVDTQYF
TGTGCCAGCTCGCCCTCACCACCGCGGGGTGTAGATACGCAGTATTTT
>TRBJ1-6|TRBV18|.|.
CASSPGGNSPLHF
TGTGCCAGCTCCCCCGGGGGGAATTCACCCCTCCACTTT
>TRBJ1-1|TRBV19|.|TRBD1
CASSNRGTEAFF
TGTGCCAGTAGCAACAGGGGGACTGAAGCTTTCTTT
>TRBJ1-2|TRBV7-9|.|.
CASSLVAFYGYTF
TGTGCCAGCAGCTTAGTGGCCTTCTATGGCTACACCTTC
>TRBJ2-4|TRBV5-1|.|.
CASSLDTDPKNIQYF
TGCGCCAGCAGCTTAGACACGGATCCCAAAAACATTCAGTACTTC
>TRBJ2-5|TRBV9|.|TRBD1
CASSVASGGGETQYF
TGTGCCAGCAGCGTAGCCTCAGGGGGCGGGGAGACCCAGTACTTC
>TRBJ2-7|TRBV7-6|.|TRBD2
CASSSVAGGTYEQYF
TGTGCCAGCAGCTCCGTAGCGGGGGGGACCTACGAGCAGTACTTC
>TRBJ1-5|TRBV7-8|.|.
CASSLGGGGADQPQHF
TGTGCCAGCAGCTTAGGCGGCGGGGGGGCGGATCAGCCCCAGCATTTT
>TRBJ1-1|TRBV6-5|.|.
CASSYSSQPNTEAFF
TGTGCCAGCAGTTACTCGAGTCAACCGAACACTGAAGCTTTCTTT
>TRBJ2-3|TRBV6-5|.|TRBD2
CASSYGLAGGTDTQYF
TGTGCCAGCAGTTACGGGCTAGCGGGGGGCACAGATACGCAGTATTTT
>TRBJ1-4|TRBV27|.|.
CASSFAGLREKLFF
TGTGCCAGCAGTTTCGCAGGGTTACGGGAAAAACTGTTTTTT
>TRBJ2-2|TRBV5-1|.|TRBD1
CASSLYRTGNTGELFF
TGCGCCAGCAGCTTGTACAGGACAGGGAACACCGGGGAGCTGTTTTTT
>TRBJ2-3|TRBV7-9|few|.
CASSLVGVGDTQYF
TGTGCCAGCAGCTTAGTAGGGGTTGGAGATACGCAGTATTTT